This TCR beta chain was sequenced for a study of T cell repertoires in cytomegalovirus infection. For the study at large: CMV epitopes in the study were HLA-C-restricted (recently identified) and HLA-B-restricted (well studied). Indicated by public TCR beta signatures were CMV infection and matching HLA type. The study, taken as a whole, reports: Clonotype analysis showed dominance of the ex vivo response by HLA-C-restricted CMV-specific TCR beta clonotypes. The study identified carriers of CMV plus the relevant HLA from cumulative public TCR beta family frequency.

Turning to this clonotype: As yet, its antigen is unknown.

TCRdb analysed the reads with MiXCR anew, one entry per CDR3 protein. The profile shows approximately 600,000 distinct CDR3 sequences, around two fifths of them singletons. Germline CDR1 is SQVTM and CDR2 is ANQGSEA. The CDR3 has 13 amino acids. Trimming took 6 bases from V and 0 from J, leaving 11 bases between them. This rearrangement joins TRBV29-1 to TRBJ1-1; D uncertain. The source was cultured PBMCs, collected from culture after CMV antigen stimulation. The source is a human donor in good health (CMV status not recorded). Some clones in this sample may be carry-over from other donors' samples. The CDR3 loop reads CSVKGRMNTEAFF. The CDR3 nucleotides read TGCAGCGTCAAAGGACGAATGAACACTGAAGCTTTCTTT.